This T cell receptor beta chain was identified in a study of T cell clonality in common variable immunodeficiency. This clone came up a few times. The antigen remains undetermined. The read terminates 3 residues ahead of where the CDR3 ends, so the germline J gene completes it. General study findings and limits: Common variable immunodeficiency TCR beta sequences reportedly had fewer deletions and N-nucleotide insertions.

The method was immunoSEQ multiplex PCR; TCRdb's version includes in-frame clones alone and lacks a portion of them. Sampling found 23,000 or so clones, none seen once. Germline V lookup: CDR1 MRHNA, CDR2 SNTAGT. The V end lost 8 bases, the J end lost 0 bases, and 5 bases lay between the germline ends. The CDR3 consists of 13 residues. Diagnosis required reduced IgG, IgA and/or IgM with specific antibody deficiency. The specimen sequenced was peripheral blood mononuclear cells. This chain links TRBV6-4 with TRBJ1-6; D not resolved. The clonotype was recovered from a human donor with common variable immunodeficiency. The sequenced part of the CDR3 DNA is TGTGCCAGCGCAGTCTCCTATAATTCACCC. It encodes CASAVSYNSP. The whole CDR3 protein is CASAVSYNSPLHF.